A selection of T cell receptor beta chains follows, all from one sample in a study of CD8+ T cells in alopecia areata. Clones were read by immunoSEQ multiplex PCR, and TCRdb kept only the in-frame ones, dropping some. The sample contains roughly 190,000 clones, 55% to 70% of which appear only once. Sequencing used CD4+ T cells sorted from blood, obtained at week 4, from a patient treated with tofacitinib. These receptors all come from a human donor with alopecia areata. Both conserved end residues are part of each CDR3. Fields, in order: V gene, clone size, D gene, J gene, CDR3 protein, CDR3 DNA. The D gene is left open where the match is weak. Not all rows give a size; the values are once, few, many and, for expanded clones, a class.

>TRBV15|.|.|TRBJ2-6
CATRSGANVLTF
TGTGCCACCCGGTCCGGGGCCAACGTCCTGACTTTC
>TRBV4-3|few|.|TRBJ1-6
CASSQDMEGYNSPLHF
TGCGCCAGCAGCCAAGATATGGAGGGGTATAATTCACCCCTCCACTTT
>TRBV30|.|.|TRBJ2-2
CASRLLTGELFF
TGTGCCTCCCGACTTCTCACCGGGGAGCTGTTTTTT
>TRBV5-1|.|TRBD2|TRBJ2-1
CASSLVSSGGHEQFF
TGCGCCAGCAGCTTGGTGTCTAGCGGGGGGCATGAGCAGTTCTTC
>TRBV9|.|TRBD2|TRBJ2-3
CASSVGSSGGLPSTDTQYF
TGTGCCAGCAGCGTAGGTTCTAGCGGGGGCCTCCCTAGCACAGATACGCAGTATTTT
>TRBV30|.|.|TRBJ1-5
CAWSVRGRSNQPQHF
TGTGCCTGGAGTGTGCGGGGGAGGAGCAATCAGCCCCAGCATTTT
>TRBV7-2|.|TRBD1|TRBJ1-2
CASSLMQGDYGYTF
TGTGCCAGCAGCTTAATGCAGGGGGACTATGGCTACACCTTC
>TRBV30|.|.|TRBJ1-1
CAWGGRALNTEAFF
TGTGCCTGGGGGGGTAGGGCACTAAACACTGAAGCTTTCTTT
>TRBV5-5|few|TRBD2|TRBJ2-7
CASSLEVGGNPYEQYF
TGTGCCAGCAGCTTGGAGGTCGGGGGGAATCCCTACGAGCAGTACTTC
>TRBV30|once|.|TRBJ1-2
CAWSQLAYGYTF
TGTGCCTGGAGTCAATTGGCCTATGGCTACACCTTC
>TRBV28|few|.|TRBJ2-5
CASSLFAGHETQYF
TGTGCCAGCAGTTTATTCGCGGGGCATGAGACCCAGTACTTC
>TRBV7-2|once|.|TRBJ1-1
CASSPVGRGNTEAFF
TGTGCCAGCAGTCCAGTGGGGAGAGGGAACACTGAAGCTTTCTTT
>TRBV9|.|TRBD1|TRBJ2-6
CASSVGGGGGANVLTF
TGTGCCAGCAGCGTAGGAGGGGGCGGTGGGGCCAACGTCCTGACTTTC
>TRBV6-6|few|.|TRBJ2-4
CASSNKGEVDIQYF
TGTGCCAGCAGTAACAAAGGGGAAGTCGACATTCAGTACTTC
>TRBV28|few|.|TRBJ1-4
CASSIGGTNEKLFF
TGTGCCAGCAGTATTGGAGGAACTAATGAAAAACTGTTTTTT
>TRBV11-1|.|.|TRBJ2-5
CASSLYETQYF
TGTGCCAGCAGCTTGTACGAGACCCAGTACTTC
>TRBV4-3|few|.|TRBJ2-1
CASSQASYYNEQFF
TGCGCCAGCAGCCAAGCATCTTACTACAATGAGCAGTTCTTC
>TRBV7-9|.|.|TRBJ1-2
CASSLKLGFYGYTF
TGTGCCAGCAGTTTGAAACTCGGATTCTATGGCTACACCTTC
>TRBV14|once|.|TRBJ1-2
CASSQGGSSGYTF
TGTGCCAGCAGCCAGGGGGGGTCGAGTGGCTACACCTTC
>TRBV5-1|.|TRBD1|TRBJ1-6
CASSYSGQNSPLHF
TGCGCCAGCAGCTACTCGGGACAGAATTCACCCCTCCACTTT
>TRBV18|.|.|TRBJ2-5
CASSPPTLTQYF
TGTGCCAGCTCACCCCCAACGTTGACCCAGTACTTC
>TRBV7-2|.|.|TRBJ2-3
CASSLAADQATDTQYF
TGTGCCAGCAGCTTAGCTGCGGACCAGGCCACAGATACGCAGTATTTT
>TRBV30|.|.|TRBJ1-2
CAWSVSGPVYGYTF
TGTGCCTGGAGTGTAAGTGGGCCGGTCTATGGCTACACCTTC
>TRBV5-1|.|.|TRBJ2-3
CASRPTTVPSTDTQYF
TGCGCCAGCAGACCTACGACAGTCCCCAGCACAGATACGCAGTATTTT
>TRBV29-1|.|.|TRBJ2-5
CSVEFKGPQYF
TGCAGCGTTGAATTTAAGGGGCCCCAGTACTTC
>TRBV29-1|few|.|TRBJ1-2
CSVPPVGGFYGYTF
TGCAGCGTCCCCCCGGTTGGGGGCTTTTATGGCTACACCTTC
>TRBV30|.|.|TRBJ1-4
CAWRPGTRGEKLFF
TGTGCCTGGAGACCAGGGACTAGGGGGGAAAAACTGTTTTTT
>TRBV2|.|TRBD2|TRBJ2-3
CASNLLAGPTDTQYF
TGTGCCAGCAATCTTCTAGCGGGGCCCACAGATACGCAGTATTTT
>TRBV11-3|.|.|TRBJ2-1
CASSYDSSYNEQFF
TGTGCCAGCAGCTATGACAGCTCCTACAATGAGCAGTTCTTC
>TRBV25-1|.|.|TRBJ1-3
CANGDTRF
TGTGCCAACGGGGACACCCGGTTT
>TRBV29-1|once|.|TRBJ2-4
CSVGGRERNIQYF
TGCAGCGTTGGGGGCCGGGAGCGGAACATTCAGTACTTC
>TRBV30|.|.|TRBJ1-2
CAWSVLRGYTF
TGTGCCTGGAGTGTACTGCGTGGCTACACCTTC
>TRBV11-2|.|.|TRBJ1-5
CASSLVEVSPQHF
TGTGCCAGCAGCTTAGTGGAGGTCTCGCCCCAGCATTTT
>TRBV14|.|.|TRBJ1-1
CASSRSSYTEAFF
TGTGCCAGCAGCCGATCCTCGTACACTGAAGCTTTCTTT
>TRBV9|.|.|TRBJ2-5
CASSVAGGETQYF
TGTGCCAGCAGCGTAGCCGGTGGGGAGACCCAGTACTTC
>TRBV7-2|.|.|TRBJ2-7
CASSLSYYDEQYF
TGTGCCAGCAGCTTAAGTTATTACGACGAGCAGTACTTC
>TRBV28|many|.|TRBJ1-1
CASTLLGRPNTEAFF
TGTGCCAGCACCTTACTGGGACGGCCGAACACTGAAGCTTTCTTT
>TRBV11-2|.|.|TRBJ2-3
CASTLDRPTDTQYF
TGTGCCAGCACCTTAGATCGTCCCACAGATACGCAGTATTTT
>TRBV10-3|.|TRBD1|TRBJ2-7
CAIRGQGYEQYF
TGTGCCATCAGGGGACAGGGGTACGAGCAGTACTTC
>TRBV30|.|TRBD1|TRBJ1-5
CAWRDRVGNQPQHF
TGTGCCTGGAGGGACAGGGTCGGGAATCAGCCCCAGCATTTT
>TRBV10-3|.|TRBD2|TRBJ2-5
CAISGSGGQETQYF
TGTGCCATCAGTGGTAGCGGGGGCCAAGAGACCCAGTACTTC
>TRBV4-3|few|TRBD1|TRBJ2-3
CASSPTPTGKDTQYF
TGCGCCAGCAGCCCTACCCCGACAGGGAAGGATACGCAGTATTTT
>TRBV5-6|few|.|TRBJ2-1
CASSPRGGRSYNEQFF
TGTGCCAGCAGCCCCAGAGGGGGGCGAAGCTACAATGAGCAGTTCTTC
>TRBV2|.|.|TRBJ2-5
CASSQQRGGLQETQYF
TGTGCCAGCAGTCAGCAAAGGGGGGGGCTCCAAGAGACCCAGTACTTC
>TRBV29-1|.|.|TRBJ2-3
CSVEGRGDTQYF
TGCAGCGTTGAGGGGCGAGGGGATACGCAGTATTTT
>TRBV28|once|TRBD1|TRBJ2-1
CASATPGTGEPYNEQFF
TGTGCCAGCGCGACCCCCGGGACAGGAGAACCATACAATGAGCAGTTCTTC
>TRBV18|.|.|TRBJ1-4
CASSPRGLNNEKLFF
TGTGCCAGCTCACCGAGAGGACTGAACAATGAAAAACTGTTTTTT
>TRBV5-6|few|.|TRBJ2-3
CASSAPGAPGGDTQYF
TGTGCCAGCAGCGCCCCAGGGGCCCCGGGCGGGGATACGCAGTATTTT
>TRBV15|few|.|TRBJ1-6
CATSRDQVSPLHF
TGTGCCACCAGCAGAGATCAGGTCTCACCCCTCCACTTT
>TRBV30|once|TRBD1|TRBJ2-3
CAWDYRGRTDTQYF
TGTGCCTGGGATTACAGGGGAAGGACAGATACGCAGTATTTT
>TRBV5-6|.|TRBD1|TRBJ1-2
CASSWGQGGRTSGYGYTF
TGTGCCAGCAGCTGGGGACAGGGCGGTAGGACTAGCGGCTATGGCTACACCTTC
>TRBV29-1|once|.|TRBJ1-5
CSVAGRGSGEPQHF
TGCAGCGTCGCCGGCAGGGGCTCTGGGGAGCCCCAGCATTTT
>TRBV5-4|.|.|TRBJ1-4
CASSHGLTNEKLFF
TGTGCCAGCAGCCACGGGTTAACTAATGAAAAACTGTTTTTT
>TRBV19|few|TRBD1|TRBJ2-6
CASLDRAGANVLTF
TGTGCCAGTCTTGACAGGGCCGGGGCCAACGTCCTGACTTTC
>TRBV29-1|.|TRBD1|TRBJ2-7
CSVWDRTLLEQYF
TGCAGCGTTTGGGACAGAACCCTCCTCGAGCAGTACTTC